The 10 T cell receptor beta chains below all came from one sample that was sequenced in a study of shared clonotypes between healthy human individuals. Assay: immunoSEQ multiplex PCR; the TCRdb copy retains only in-frame clones and omits some. The repertoire holds a few million clones, with approximately 95% as singletons. The sequencing sample was made of naive CD4+ T cells sorted from blood. The subset here: CD45RA+ positively selected. These receptor sequences come from a man younger than 30 in good health.

This sequence joins TRBV18 and TRBJ1-1; a possible D gene is TRBD1 (5 bases). V lost 3 bases, J lost 0 bases, and 14 bases lay in between. CDR1 and CDR2 from the germline V gene are KGHSH and LQKENI. The CDR3 loop spans 16 amino acids. CDR3 protein: CASSPHEGLMNTEAFF. CDR3 coding DNA: TGTGCCAGCTCACCCCACGAGGGGCTAATGAACACTGAAGCTTTCTTT.

The genes are TRBV25-1 and TRBJ1-1, with D possibly being TRBD1 (6 bases). The germline V and J ends were trimmed by 6 bases and 2 bases, with 13 bases remaining between them. Germline assignment: CDR1 MGHDK and CDR2 SYGVNS. This CDR3 region has 14 residues. This CDR3 reads CASRNQGFNTEAFF. CDR3 DNA sequence: TGTGCCAGCAGGAACCAGGGGTTTAACACTGAAGCTTTCTTT. The full variable domain, in which reference TRBV25-1 and TRBJ1-1 provide the parts outside the CDR3, is EADIYQTPRYLVIGTGKKITLECSQTMGHDKMYWYQQDPGMELHLIHYSYGVNSTEKGDLSSESTVSRIRTEHFPLTLESARPSHTSQYLCASRNQGFNTEAFFGQGTRLTVV.

Notes on this clone: The sample holds other DNA sequences that translate to the same CDR3. V gene TRBV9 combines with J gene TRBJ1-3; maybe TRBD1 (5 bases). Trimming removed 2 bases at V and 4 bases at J, with 13 bases between. The germline gives CDR1 SGDLS, CDR2 YYNGEE. This CDR3 region has 15 residues. CDR3 sequence (DNA): TGTGCCAGCAGCGTGGGGGGGACTGGAGGAAACACCATATATTTT. Amino acid sequence: CASSVGGTGGNTIYF.

In the case of this clone: Additional DNA sequences in this sample encode the identical CDR3. The chain recombines TRBV7-2 with TRBJ1-2; D is perhaps TRBD1 (5 bases). The V end lost 3 bases, the J end lost 4 bases, and 9 bases lay between the germline ends. Germline CDR1 SGHTA, CDR2 FQGNSA. The CDR3 contains 13 residues. The CDR3 bases are TGTGCCAGCAGCTTGAGGCAGGGCTATGGCTACACCTTC. This translates into CASSLRQGYGYTF.

This rearrangement joins TRBV2 to TRBJ1-1; D gene unclear. The CDR3 extends over 11 amino acids. Between the trimmed V and J ends, which lost 8 bases and 11 bases, there was a span of 15 bases. Germline CDR1 and CDR2: SNHLY and FYNNEI. As DNA, the CDR3 is TGTGCCAGCCGGATTACCGGGTACGCTTTCTTT. Translation: CASRITGYAFF.

This chain connects TRBV10-3 to TRBJ2-5; 7 bases agree with TRBD1. This CDR3 has 14 amino acids. V dropped 10 bases and J dropped 5; count of bases not matched to a gene: 13. CDR1 and CDR2 from the germline V gene are ENHRY and SYGVKD. CDR3 nucleotides: TGTGCCACACGACAGGGCCCTCCCGTTGAGACCCAGTACTTC. It yields the protein CATRQGPPVETQYF.

This clone was detected once. The V gene is TRBV4-3, the J gene TRBJ2-1; D is perhaps TRBD2 (6 bases). Germline V gene data show CDR1 as LGHNA and CDR2 as YSLEER. The CDR3 loop spans 17 amino acids. Trimming left V 1 base short and J 8 bases short, with 21 bases between. CDR3: CASSQAVGSPLRDEQFF. The CDR3 DNA reads as TGCGCCAGCAGCCAAGCGGTCGGGAGCCCCCTACGGGATGAGCAGTTCTTC.

The chain uses TRBV11-2 and TRBJ2-7; no definite D call. This CDR3 has 15 residues. Between the trimmed V and J ends, which lost 0 bases and 12 bases, there was a span of 21 bases. CDR1 and CDR2 from the germline V gene are SGHAT and FQNNGV. Here the CDR3 reads CASSLDILGSATRYF. The DNA for the CDR3 is TGTGCCAGCAGCTTAGACATTTTGGGGTCGGCCACTCGGTACTTC. Drawing the rest from reference TRBV11-2 and TRBJ2-7, the complete variable domain is EAGVAQSPRYKIIEKRQSVAFWCNPISGHATLYWYQQILGQGPKLLIQFQNNGVVDDSQLPKDRFSAERLKGVDSTLKIQPAKLEDSAVYLCASSLDILGSATRYFGPGTRLTVT.

The chain carries TRBV7-2 and TRBJ2-7, with TRBD2 as a possible D gene (5 bases). This CDR3 has 14 amino acids. The germline gives CDR1 SGHTA, CDR2 FQGNSA. The germline V and J ends were trimmed by 0 bases and 12 bases, with 18 bases remaining between them. CDR3 sequence reads: CASSLAEARAPLYF. CDR3 coding DNA: TGTGCCAGCAGCTTAGCGGAGGCCCGAGCCCCTTTGTACTTC. Full variable domain (missing parts from reference TRBV7-2 and TRBJ2-7): GAGVSQSPSNKVTEKGKDVELRCDPISGHTALYWYRQSLGQGLEFLIYFQGNSAPDKSGLPSDRFSAERTGGSVSTLTIQRTQQEDSAVYLCASSLAEARAPLYFGPGTRLTVT.

The genes are TRBV16 and TRBJ1-5, with unresolved D. The CDR3 length is 14 residues. V lost 2 bases to trimming and J lost 4 bases, with 9 bases between them. The germline gives CDR1 KGHSY, CDR2 FQNENV. DNA for the CDR3: TGTGCCAGCAGCCAAACTACAGATAATCAGCCCCAGCATTTT. It specifies CASSQTTDNQPQHF. The full variable domain, rest sourced from reference TRBV16 and TRBJ1-5, is GEEVAQTPKHLVRGEGQKAKLYCAPIKGHSYVFWYQQVLKNEFKFLISFQNENVFDETGMPKERFSAKCLPNSPCSLEIQATKLEDSAVYFCASSQTTDNQPQHFGDGTRLSIL.